This T cell receptor beta chain originates from a study of CD8+ T cells in alopecia areata. The authors extracted RNA and reverse transcribed it into cDNA as the sequencing template. TCRdb's table, derived via immunoSEQ multiplex PCR, lists solely in-frame clones and lacks some. The sample shows tens of thousands of clones, approximately 50% of them seen only once. About this clone: Its cognate antigen is unknown.

Study outcomes and limitations: Lesional scalp exceeded normal scalp in clonality, especially in alopecia totalis/universalis.

This clonotype was obtained from a human donor with alopecia areata. The specimen was NKG2D-high CD8+ T cells sorted from blood.

DNA for the CDR3: TGCAGCGTGGACCAGTTTTCGACTAGTGAGCAGTTCTTC. Encoded protein: CSVDQFSTSEQFF. The chain combines TRBV29-1 with TRBJ2-1; a possible D gene is TRBD2 (6 bases). Germline loops: CDR1 SQVTM, CDR2 ANQGSEA. The CDR3 is 13 amino acids. The V and J ends lost 6 bases and 9 bases respectively, with 18 bases between them.